The 9 T cell receptor beta chains below come from one sample, sequenced in a study of shared clonotypes between healthy human individuals. Generated by immunoSEQ multiplex PCR, the TCRdb table keeps only in-frame clones and is missing some. The sample consists of 400,000 to 550,000 clones, 65% to 80% of them appearing once. The source material was PBMCs. These receptors were collected from a woman in her thirties or forties in good health. Some clones in this sample may be carry-over from other donors' samples.

The chain has TRBV25-1 and TRBJ1-4; maybe TRBD1 (5 bases). Trimming removed 1 base from V and 8 bases from J, with 14 bases in between. This CDR3 contains 15 residues. From germline, CDR1 is MGHDK and CDR2 SYGVNS. The CDR3 spells CASSEWGGDREKLFF. The DNA for the CDR3 is TGTGCCAGCAGTGAATGGGGCGGGGACCGCGAAAAACTGTTTTTT.

The rearrangement joins TRBV28 to TRBJ2-7; TRBD1 is a possible D gene (6 bases). The CDR3 sequence is 13 residues long. Germline-derived CDR1 and CDR2 are MDHEN and SYDVKM. Trimming took 5 bases from V and 2 from J, leaving 10 bases between them. The CDR3 is CASSPWTAYEQYF. CDR3 in DNA: TGTGCCAGCAGTCCATGGACAGCCTACGAGCAGTACTTC.

V usage is TRBV5-4 and J usage is TRBJ2-7, with 14 positions matching TRBD2. The germline V gene has CDR1 SGHNT and CDR2 YYREEE (reference sequence). The CDR3 spans 15 residues. V was pared by 4 bases and J by 7 bases, with 7 bases of the junction left unmatched. The CDR3: CASSRLAGGPQEQYF. The CDR3 nucleotides are TGTGCCAGCAGCCGACTAGCGGGAGGGCCGCAGGAGCAGTACTTC.

The genes are TRBV4-1 and TRBJ1-1; 7 positions match TRBD1. The CDR3 has 15 amino acids. Germline lookup yields CDR1 MGHRA and CDR2 YSYEKL. V was pared by 6 bases and J by 1 base, with 8 bases of the junction left unmatched. The DNA of the CDR3 is TGCGCCAGCAGTTACAGGGGAGTGGAGAACACTGAAGCTTTCTTT. The encoded protein is CASSYRGVENTEAFF.

The V and J genes are TRBV19 and TRBJ1-1; D possibly corresponds to TRBD1 (5 bases). The V and J ends lost 2 bases and 2 bases respectively, with 9 bases between them. The CDR3 runs 14 residues. Germline V gene lookup returns CDR1 LNHDA and CDR2 SQIVND (reference sequence). CDR3 amino acids: CASSILQGNTEAFF. The CDR3 nucleotides read TGTGCCAGTAGTATACTCCAGGGAAACACTGAAGCTTTCTTT.

The chain recombines TRBV28 with TRBJ2-6; D unclear. Trimming took 5 bases from V and 1 from J, leaving 15 bases between them. The CDR3 sequence is 17 residues long. The V gene's germline CDR1 is MDHEN and CDR2 SYDVKM. Here the CDR3 reads CASSPGRTPSGANVLTF. In DNA form, the CDR3 reads TGTGCCAGCAGTCCCGGACGCACCCCGTCTGGGGCCAACGTCCTGACTTTC.

This clone was picked up one time. The V gene is TRBV5-4, the J gene TRBJ2-5, with D tentatively TRBD1 (5 bases). Germline loops: CDR1 SGHNT, CDR2 YYREEE (reference sequence). The CDR3 loop spans 16 amino acids. Between the trimmed V and J ends, which lost 0 bases and 5 bases, there was a span of 17 bases. The DNA for the CDR3 is TGTGCCAGCAGCTTGGCCATGAACAGGCCTGGGGAGACCCAGTACTTC. Its protein is CASSLAMNRPGETQYF.

The V and J genes are TRBV11-2 and TRBJ2-5; TRBD2 aligns across 8 bases. The DNA end lines up better with TRBJ2-7; the J call may be wrong. The germline gives CDR1 SGHAT, CDR2 FQNNGV. The CDR3 length is 15 residues. The CDR3 nucleotides read TGTGCCAGTGCCGGGGGGGCCGCCCCCTCCTACGAGCAGTACTTC. Translated, it gives CASAGGAAPSYEQYF.

This clone has at least ten counts. The chain joins TRBV28 to TRBJ2-4; 9 nucleotides line up with TRBD1. In germline, CDR1 is MDHEN, CDR2 SYDVKM. This CDR3 has 15 amino acids. V was pared by 6 bases and J by 4 bases, with 7 bases of the junction left unmatched. The CDR3 protein is CASSPPGQGKNIQYF. The CDR3, as DNA: TGTGCCAGCAGCCCACCGGGACAGGGAAAAAACATTCAGTACTTC.